One sample yielded the 14 T cell receptor beta chains listed below, sequenced in a study of Graves' ophthalmopathy and Graves' hyperthyroidism. Amplified TCR beta CDR3 regions were obtained using RNA transcripts as template. First-round RT-PCR with HTBI primers preceded a second-round multiplex PCR. TCRdb processed the multiplex PCR reads anew with MiXCR; each CDR3 protein has one entry. This table holds roughly 400,000 distinct CDR3 sequences, 15% to 20% found once. The sequenced material came from peripheral blood. The origin of the receptors is a woman aged 18-29 years with Graves' ophthalmopathy.

This clonotype was detected many times. The rearrangement uses TRBV12-3 or TRBV12-4 and TRBJ1-3; no definite D call. This CDR3 has 16 residues. The germline V and J ends were trimmed by 5 bases and 0 bases, with 14 bases remaining between them. The CDR3 DNA reads as TGTGCCAGCAGTCCCACTGGTTCTTTCTCTGGAAACACCATATATTTT. Its protein is CASSPTGSFSGNTIYF.

The rearrangement joins TRBV27 to TRBJ2-7; 10 bases align to TRBD2. The CDR3 is 16 residues long. The trim removed 3 bases at V and 2 bases at J, leaving 7 bases unmatched. Germline V CDR1 and CDR2: MNHEY, SMNVEV (reference sequence). The CDR3 here is CASSFSPGTSAYEQYF. For the CDR3, the DNA is TGTGCCAGCAGTTTCTCGCCCGGGACTAGCGCCTACGAGCAGTACTTC.

This clonotype was detected many times. V usage is TRBV7-2 and J usage is TRBJ2-5, with a tentative D call TRBD1 (6 bases). Germline values: CDR1 SGHTA, CDR2 FQGNSA. The CDR3 contains 11 residues. Trimming removed 8 bases at V and 7 bases at J, with 11 bases between. The CDR3 region has the DNA TGTGCCAGCGGGGAAGGGGGGACCCAGTACTTC. Its translation is CASGEGGTQYF.

This chain uses TRBV2 with TRBJ1-2, with no clear D. V dropped 8 bases and J dropped 7 bases, with 11 bases sitting between them. The CDR3 length is 11 residues. Per germline, CDR1 SNHLY and CDR2 FYNNEI. CDR3 protein: CASLGRSGYTF. The CDR3 DNA is TGTGCCAGCCTCGGCAGGTCTGGCTACACCTTC.

This clonotype has ten or more counts. The J gene is TRBJ2-7, the V gene TRBV27; a possible D gene is TRBD2 (7 bases). Germline V gene sequence: CDR1 MNHEY, CDR2 SMNVEV (reference sequence). The V end was cut by 2 bases, the J end by 5 bases, with 19 bases between. This CDR3 comprises 16 residues. The CDR3 sequence is CASSLGGGPPGDEQYF. The CDR3 DNA reads TGTGCCAGCAGTTTAGGGGGGGGCCCCCCAGGCGACGAGCAGTACTTC.

In this sample, this clonotype turned up many times. The chain recombines TRBV29-1 with TRBJ1-1, with 9 bases matching TRBD1. V dropped 4 bases and J dropped 4; count of bases not matched to a gene: 7. CDR1 is SQVTM, CDR2 ANQGSEA, per germline. The length of the CDR3 is 14 residues. CDR3 nucleotide sequence: TGCAGCGTTGTCACAGGGGGCAGGACCACTGAAGCTTTCTTT. It codes for CSVVTGGRTTEAFF.

The chain employs TRBV4-3 and TRBJ1-1; D is unresolved. This CDR3 spans 16 amino acids. V was clipped by 5 bases and J by 4 bases, with 20 bases between them. The V gene's germline CDR1 is LGHNA and CDR2 YSLEER. DNA of the CDR3: TGCGCCAGCAGCGGAGCTCGGCTCCCGGACGGCACTGAAGCTTTCTTT. Residues: CASSGARLPDGTEAFF.

The V and J genes are TRBV6-1 and TRBJ1-1; no clear D. Trimming took 3 bases from V and 0 from J, leaving 8 bases between them. The CDR3 spans 14 residues. The V gene's germline CDR1 is MNHNS and CDR2 SASEGT. The CDR3 here is CASSEAHVNTEAFF. In nucleotides, the CDR3 is TGTGCCAGCAGTGAGGCTCATGTGAACACTGAAGCTTTCTTT.

The chain is built from TRBV20-1 and TRBJ2-7; D is ambiguous. CDR1 and CDR2 (germline): DFQATT, SNEGSKA (reference sequence). The CDR3 spans 14 residues. With 2 bases removed from V and 1 base from J, the gap between germline ends came to 12 bases. CDR3 in amino acids: CSARFEAVSYEQYF. CDR3 bases: TGCAGTGCTAGATTTGAGGCAGTATCCTACGAGCAGTACTTC.

This clonotype has at least ten counts. The chain uses TRBV27 and TRBJ1-1, with a weak D call TRBD1 (6 bases). The V gene lost 1 base and the J gene lost 0 bases, with 9 bases spanning the gap. Germline values: CDR1 MNHEY, CDR2 SMNVEV (reference sequence). The CDR3 spans 15 residues. This CDR3 reads CASSLLAGVNTEAFF. The CDR3, as DNA: TGTGCCAGCAGTTTATTGGCAGGGGTGAACACTGAAGCTTTCTTT.

The chain employs TRBV6-2 or TRBV6-3 and TRBJ2-7; D remains ambiguous. From germline, CDR1 is MNHEY and CDR2 SVGEGT. With 0 bases removed from V and 3 bases from J, the gap between germline ends came to 6 bases. This CDR3 spans 13 amino acids. As DNA, the CDR3 is TGTGCCAGCAGTTACTCCCCCATCTACGAGCAGTACTTC. Encoded protein: CASSYSPIYEQYF.

This clonotype was counted at least ten times. This chain joins TRBV6-2 or TRBV6-3 and TRBJ2-6; D may be TRBD1 (7 bases). Per germline, CDR1 MNHEY and CDR2 SVGEGT. This CDR3 is built from 18 residues. Between the trimmed V and J ends, which lost 7 bases and 7 bases, there was a span of 26 bases. The CDR3 DNA reads TGTGCCAGCACCTCGACAGGGACTCCGCCTTCGGGCGCCAACGTCCTGACTTTC. This sequence encodes CASTSTGTPPSGANVLTF.

This clonotype was detected ten times or more. The V gene is TRBV7-2, the J gene TRBJ2-7; tentative D call: TRBD1 (6 bases). V dropped 4 bases and J dropped 5 bases, with 15 bases sitting between them. Per germline, CDR1 SGHTA and CDR2 FQGNSA. The CDR3 runs to 14 residues. The DNA of the CDR3 is TGTGCCAGCAGCTCCGCCAGGGGCTATCACGAGCAGTACTTC. Its protein is CASSSARGYHEQYF.

In this sample, this clonotype turned up many times. The chain has TRBV2 and TRBJ1-1, with a weak D call TRBD1 (5 bases). Trimming took off 7 bases at V and 1 base at J, with 10 bases between the two ends. The CDR3 totals 13 residues. The germline gives CDR1 SNHLY, CDR2 FYNNEI. The CDR3 DNA follows: TGTGCCAGCAAAGGACAATGGAACACTGAAGCTTTCTTT. This gives the protein CASKGQWNTEAFF.